The 22 T cell receptor beta chains presented below share a single source sample, sequenced in a study of PD-1 blockade in classical Hodgkin lymphoma. Documented time point: cycle 4 day 1 (C4D1), after more than five weeks of nivolumab. Each and every patient relapsed after autologous stem cell transplantation, and patients got differing brentuximab vedotin exposure. Thawed PBMCs were subjected to magnetic negative selection, which yielded isolated CD8+ T cells. Here immunoSEQ multiplex PCR was the method, and the copy in TCRdb shows in-frame clones only, minus some. Among about 4,900 clones listed, approximately 68% were seen once. Sequenced material: CD8+ T cells from blood, taken before the fourth cycle of nivolumab. These receptors were taken from a human donor with classical Hodgkin lymphoma.

The rearrangement uses TRBV5-6 and TRBJ2-1; 10 bases map to TRBD2. This CDR3 has 18 residues. Germline assignment: CDR1 SGHDT and CDR2 YYEEEE. With V trimmed by 0 bases and J by 7 bases, 13 bases remained unmatched. CDR3 amino acids: CASSLAASGSPSRNEQFF. CDR3 in DNA: TGTGCCAGCAGCTTGGCCGCTAGCGGGAGCCCCTCCCGGAATGAGCAGTTCTTC.

Only a few counts were recorded for this clone. The V call is TRBV28, the J call TRBJ2-5, with a weak D call TRBD1 (6 bases). The germline V gene has CDR1 MDHEN and CDR2 SYDVKM. V was clipped by 6 bases and J by 4 bases, with 21 bases between them. The CDR3 sequence is 16 residues long. CDR3: CASRGVWGRGRETQYF. As DNA, the CDR3 is TGTGCCAGCAGGGGCGTATGGGGGCGCGGTCGAGAGACCCAGTACTTC.

V gene TRBV27 combines with J gene TRBJ2-1; TRBD2 is a possible D gene (7 bases). The V end lost 2 bases, the J end lost 8 bases, and 16 bases lay between the germline ends. This CDR3 has 15 residues. CDR1 and CDR2 (germline): MNHEY, SMNVEV (reference sequence). CDR3 nucleotides: TGTGCCAGCAGTTTAACAGGGTGGGGGGGTGATGAGCAGTTCTTC. This codes for CASSLTGWGGDEQFF.

V is TRBV19 and J is TRBJ1-1; D is unclear. Germline V gene sequence: CDR1 LNHDA, CDR2 SQIVND (reference sequence). The ends were cut back, 5 bases at V and 1 base at J, with 5 bases in the middle. There are 12 residues in the CDR3. The CDR3 region is CASSYGNTEAFF. Here the CDR3 DNA reads TGTGCCAGTAGTTACGGGAACACTGAAGCTTTCTTT.

The chain is built from TRBV14 and TRBJ2-1, with 12 bases matching TRBD2. There are 16 residues in the CDR3. The V gene's germline CDR1 is SGHDN and CDR2 FVKESK. The ends lost 2 bases at V and 8 bases at J; junction bases unmatched: 7. The CDR3: CASSQWTSGNWDEQFF. The CDR3 region has the DNA TGTGCCAGCAGCCAATGGACTAGCGGGAACTGGGATGAGCAGTTCTTC.

This sequence joins TRBV6-1 and TRBJ2-1; 11 bases line up with TRBD2. The CDR3 runs 16 residues. Germline CDR1 reads MNHNS; CDR2 reads SASEGT. With 3 bases clipped from V and 6 bases from J, the junction kept 7 bases outside the gene matches. CDR3 DNA sequence: TGTGCCAGCAGTGAGTTACTAGCGGGAGAGATCAATGAGCAGTTCTTC. Residues: CASSELLAGEINEQFF.

This clone is medium-sized. This rearrangement joins TRBV30 to TRBJ1-1; D possibly corresponds to TRBD1 (6 bases). In germline, CDR1 is GTSNPN, CDR2 SVGIG (reference sequence). This CDR3 has 16 amino acids. V was cut by 4 bases and J by 1 base, with 19 bases left in between. The CDR3 nucleotides read TGTGCCTGGAATTGGCCGCCGGGACAATGGAACACTGAAGCTTTCTTT. Its protein is CAWNWPPGQWNTEAFF.

This clone was seen a handful of times. The DNA of the CDR3 is TGTGCCAGCAGCCTACTAGCGGTCAACAATGAGCAGTTCTTC. This sequence encodes CASSLLAVNNEQFF. The rearrangement uses TRBV7-9 and TRBJ2-1; TRBD2 agrees at 8 bases. Germline lookup yields CDR1 SEHNR and CDR2 FQNEAQ (reference sequence). Losses at the gene ends were 5 bases for V and 5 bases for J; bases not matched to a gene: 5. This CDR3 has 14 residues.

This clone has more than one count but fewer than ten. The V and J genes are TRBV11-2 and TRBJ2-3; a possible D gene is TRBD1 (5 bases). CDR1 and CDR2 from the germline V gene are SGHAT and FQNNGV. This CDR3 has 13 residues. The V and J ends lost 3 bases and 3 bases respectively, with 7 bases between them. The CDR3, as DNA: TGTGCCAGCAGCTTGACAGCGACAGATACGCAGTATTTT. Translating gives CASSLTATDTQYF. Full variable domain (missing parts from reference TRBV11-2 and TRBJ2-3): EAGVAQSPRYKIIEKRQSVAFWCNPISGHATLYWYQQILGQGPKLLIQFQNNGVVDDSQLPKDRFSAERLKGVDSTLKIQPAKLEDSAVYLCASSLTATDTQYFGPGTRLTVL.

The gene calls are TRBV6-1 and TRBJ2-7; D may be TRBD2 (6 bases). V shed 3 bases and J shed 4 bases, with 16 bases lying between them. From germline, CDR1 is MNHNS and CDR2 SASEGT. The CDR3 extends over 15 amino acids. The CDR3 here is CASSEGGAGLYEQYF. CDR3 nucleotides: TGTGCCAGCAGTGAGGGCGGGGCAGGCCTTTACGAGCAGTACTTC.

The chain combines TRBV4-1 with TRBJ2-3; 10 bases line up with TRBD2. Germline-derived CDR1 and CDR2 are MGHRA and YSYEKL. V was pared by 5 bases and J by 6 bases, with 8 bases of the junction left unmatched. The CDR3 consists of 15 residues. In nucleotides, the CDR3 is TGCGCCAGCAGCTATCTAGCGGGAGCTACGGATACGCAGTATTTT. Translating it yields CASSYLAGATDTQYF.

The rearrangement uses TRBV29-1 and TRBJ2-7; 9 bases are shared with TRBD2. The CDR3 runs 14 residues. CDR1 SQVTM and CDR2 ANQGSEA come from the germline V gene. V was pared by 0 bases and J by 5 bases, with 5 bases of the junction left unmatched. The CDR3 bases are TGCAGCGTTGAAGATAGCGGGAGCGGCAACGAGCAGTACTTC. Translation gives CSVEDSGSGNEQYF.

This clone was seen a handful of times. The rearrangement links TRBV27 to TRBJ1-1, with TRBD1 as a possible D gene (5 bases). The CDR3 extends over 13 amino acids. In germline, CDR1 is MNHEY, CDR2 SMNVEV (reference sequence). Trimming removed 3 bases at V and 10 bases at J, with 15 bases between. CDR3 coding DNA: TGTGCCAGCAGTTTGTCTGGGGCCGGAGGAGCTTTCTTT. It encodes CASSLSGAGGAFF.

The chain links TRBV2 to TRBJ2-7; D perhaps matches TRBD2 (6 bases). Trimming removed 4 bases at V and 0 bases at J, with 10 bases between. The CDR3 contains 14 residues. Germline CDR1 SNHLY, CDR2 FYNNEI. The CDR3 DNA reads TGTGCCAGCAGTGGGGGACTGTCCTCCTACGAGCAGTACTTC. Protein product: CASSGGLSSYEQYF.

This chain joins TRBV9 and TRBJ1-2; no reliable D call. V lost 2 bases, J lost 4 bases, and 6 bases lay in between. The CDR3 extends over 12 amino acids. The germline V gene encodes CDR1 SGDLS and CDR2 YYNGEE. For the CDR3, the DNA is TGTGCCAGCAGCGTCGGACCCTATGGCTACACCTTC. Residues: CASSVGPYGYTF.

The table lists this clone with a few counts. The rearrangement uses TRBV2 and TRBJ2-1; 8 positions agree with TRBD2. Germline assignment: CDR1 SNHLY and CDR2 FYNNEI. The CDR3 runs to 15 residues. Germline trimming cut 4 bases from V and 2 bases from J; bases unmatched to any gene: 4. CDR3: CASSGGGRTYNEQFF. CDR3 bases: TGTGCCAGCAGTGGGGGCGGGAGGACCTACAATGAGCAGTTCTTC.

The count of this clone is one. An end of the junction differs from the germline gene, which may be a read error. The chain is built from TRBV10-3 and TRBJ1-2; 7 bases fit TRBD1. Looked up from germline, CDR1 is ENHRY and CDR2 is SYGVKD. The CDR3 sequence is 15 residues long. The chain's CDR3 is CASSAQTGTHYGYTF. The CDR3 bases are TGTGCCAGCAGTGCCCAGACAGGGACACACTATGGCTACACCTTC.

The CDR3 sequence: CASSLRPGELFF. CDR3 nucleotide sequence: TGTGCCAGCAGCTTACGCCCCGGGGAGCTGTTTTTT. The rearrangement links TRBV7-7 to TRBJ2-2; D is unclear. V was pared by 2 bases and J by 6 bases, with 4 bases between. The CDR3 is 12 amino acids. CDR1 SSHAT and CDR2 FNYEAQ come from the germline V gene (reference sequence). The variable domain in full, completed from reference TRBV7-7 and TRBJ2-2, reads GAGVSQSPRYKVTKRGQDVTLRCDPISSHATLYWYQQALGQGPEFLTYFNYEAQPDKSGLPSDRFSAERPEGSISTLTIQRTEQRDSAMYRCASSLRPGELFFGEGSRLTVL.

The V gene is TRBV6-4, the J gene TRBJ2-1; tentatively, D is TRBD2 (6 bases). The germline CDR1 and CDR2 sequences are MRHNA and SNTAGT. Trimming pared 0 bases from V and 0 bases from J, leaving 6 bases between. The CDR3 spans 15 residues. In nucleotides, the CDR3 is TGTGCCAGCAGTGACTCTAGCGGCTCCTACAATGAGCAGTTCTTC. As protein: CASSDSSGSYNEQFF.

The chain combines TRBV5-5 with TRBJ1-6; 12 bases fit TRBD1. Losses at the gene ends were 4 bases for V and 14 bases for J; bases not matched to a gene: 4. This CDR3 comprises 13 residues. Looked up from germline, CDR1 is SGHKS and CDR2 is YYEKEE (reference sequence). CDR3 region: CASSGGQGATLHF. As DNA, the CDR3 is TGTGCCAGCAGCGGGGGACAGGGGGCCACCCTCCACTTT.

V usage is TRBV6-6 and J usage is TRBJ1-5, with D perhaps TRBD1 (5 bases). Looked up from germline, CDR1 is MNHNY and CDR2 is SVGAGI (reference sequence). CDR3 size: 16 residues. V lost 3 bases and J 0 bases, leaving 12 bases between the germline ends. CDR3 coding DNA: TGTGCCAGCAGTTATTGGGACGGAGGTAGCAATCAGCCCCAGCATTTT. As protein: CASSYWDGGSNQPQHF.

This clone has only a few counts. The J gene is TRBJ1-1, the V gene TRBV15; D is unclear. There are 16 residues in the CDR3. Germline V lookup: CDR1 LNHNV, CDR2 YYDKDF (reference sequence). The V end lost 4 bases, the J end lost 5 bases, and 20 bases lay between the germline ends. DNA for the CDR3: TGTGCCACCAGCACCCCGGACCCGGTGGAGCTGACTGAAGCTTTCTTT. Translating gives CATSTPDPVELTEAFF.